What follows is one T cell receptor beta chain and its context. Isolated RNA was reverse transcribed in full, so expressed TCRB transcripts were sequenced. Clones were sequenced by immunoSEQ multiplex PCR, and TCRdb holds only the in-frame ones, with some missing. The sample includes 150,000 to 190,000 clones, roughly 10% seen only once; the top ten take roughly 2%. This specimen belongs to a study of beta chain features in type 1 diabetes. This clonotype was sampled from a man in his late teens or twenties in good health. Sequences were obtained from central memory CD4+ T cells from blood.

CDR3 bases: TGTGCCAGCTCCCTCCCGGTACGAAATAATTCACCCCTCCACTTT. Residues: CASSLPVRNNSPLHF. V usage is TRBV18 and J usage is TRBJ1-6; D not certain. The V end lost 6 bases, the J end lost 5 bases, and 14 bases lay between the germline ends. Germline assignment: CDR1 KGHSH and CDR2 LQKENI. The CDR3 is made up of 15 amino acids.